What follows are 32 T cell receptor beta chains derived from one specimen sequenced in a study of blood T cell repertoires in COVID-19. Assay: immunoSEQ multiplex PCR; the TCRdb copy retains only in-frame clones and omits some. The sample records almost 350,000 clones, approximately 89% being singletons. The sequenced sample consisted of peripheral blood. The receptors stem from a woman aged 55-75 years with COVID-19, enrolled during active disease.

This sequence joins TRBV11-2 and TRBJ1-6; 8 positions match TRBD1. CDR1 is SGHAT, CDR2 FQNNGV, per germline. V shed 1 base, J shed 10 bases, and the junction held 3 bases outside the gene matches. This CDR3 is 14 amino acids long. Here the CDR3 reads CASSLAGGGSPLHF. CDR3 nucleotide sequence: TGTGCCAGCAGCTTAGCAGGGGGCGGGTCACCCCTCCACTTT.

The rearrangement joins TRBV19 to TRBJ1-5; 7 nucleotides agree with TRBD1. The CDR3 contains 17 residues. The ends lost 2 bases at V and 4 bases at J; junction bases unmatched: 11. CDR1 LNHDA and CDR2 SQIVND come from the germline V gene (reference sequence). CDR3 sequence: CASSITRQGLKNQPQHF. In DNA, the CDR3 is TGTGCCAGTAGTATAACACGACAGGGCCTTAAGAATCAGCCCCAGCATTTT. Variable domain in full (rest from reference TRBV19 and TRBJ1-5): DGGITQSPKYLFRKEGQNVTLSCEQNLNHDAMYWYRQDPGQGLRLIYYSQIVNDFQKGDIAEGYSVSREKKESFPLTVTSAQKNPTAFYLCASSITRQGLKNQPQHFGDGTRLSIL.

The gene calls are TRBV19 and TRBJ2-7; 9 positions match TRBD1. CDR1 and CDR2 (germline): LNHDA, SQIVND (reference sequence). The CDR3 consists of 16 residues. Trimming at V came to 4 bases and at J to 0 bases, leaving 7 bases not matched to a gene. The CDR3 nucleotides are TGTGCCAGTAGTAAACGAGGACAGGGGAGCTCCTACGAGCAGTACTTC. Translated: CASSKRGQGSSYEQYF.

This chain joins TRBV24-1 and TRBJ2-2, with D unresolved. CDR1 and CDR2 (germline): KGHDR, SFDVKD. With 4 bases removed from V and 0 bases from J, the gap between germline ends came to 5 bases. There are 14 residues in the CDR3. The CDR3 region is CATSEFANTGELFF. CDR3 in DNA: TGTGCCACCAGTGAATTCGCGAACACCGGGGAGCTGTTTTTT.

This clone has only a few counts. The chain recombines TRBV20-1 with TRBJ1-1; D unresolved. The CDR3 loop spans 11 amino acids. V lost 8 bases to trimming and J lost 5 bases, with 12 bases between them. CDR1 is DFQATT, CDR2 SNEGSKA, per germline (reference sequence). CDR3: CSRKRATEAFF. For the CDR3, the DNA is TGCAGTCGGAAGAGGGCGACTGAAGCTTTCTTT.

Only one count was recorded for this clone. V usage is TRBV30 and J usage is TRBJ1-1; 9 bases agree with TRBD1. V was pared by 7 bases and J by 1 base, with 7 bases of the junction left unmatched. Per germline, CDR1 GTSNPN and CDR2 SVGIG (reference sequence). The CDR3 length is 14 residues. The CDR3 here is CASSSGQGNTEAFF. The CDR3 nucleotides are TGTGCCTCCTCCTCGGGACAGGGGAACACTGAAGCTTTCTTT.

V usage is TRBV19 and J usage is TRBJ2-3, with D perhaps matching TRBD2 (7 bases). Trimming took off 7 bases at V and 8 bases at J, with 16 bases between the two ends. The germline gives CDR1 LNHDA, CDR2 SQIVND (reference sequence). The CDR3 contains 13 residues. Here the CDR3 DNA reads TGTGCCAGTAAAGGGGGGGGCCTCAGTACGCAGTATTTT. Its protein product is CASKGGGLSTQYF.

The rearrangement joins TRBV15 to TRBJ1-1; 7 nucleotides match TRBD1. This CDR3 is 19 amino acids long. Germline V gives CDR1 LNHNV, CDR2 YYDKDF (reference sequence). Trimming removed 5 bases from V and 0 bases from J; junction bases left unmatched: 18. Here the CDR3 reads CATSAGVVGNRGMNTEAFF. The CDR3 DNA sequence: TGTGCCACCAGCGCTGGGGTCGTGGGGAACAGGGGCATGAACACTGAAGCTTTCTTT. Filled out from reference TRBV15 and TRBJ1-1, the complete variable domain reads DAMVIQNPRYQVTQFGKPVTLSCSQTLNHNVMYWYQQKSSQAPKLLFHYYDKDFNNEADTPDNFQSRRPNTSFCFLDIRSPGLGDTAMYLCATSAGVVGNRGMNTEAFFGQGTRLTVV.

The rearrangement joins TRBV25-1 to TRBJ1-2; D perhaps matches TRBD1 (6 bases). Trimming took off 4 bases at V and 7 bases at J, with 13 bases between the two ends. This CDR3 spans 13 amino acids. Germline CDR1 is MGHDK and CDR2 is SYGVNS. The CDR3 is CASSAFQGSGYTF. CDR3 nucleotide sequence: TGTGCCAGCAGTGCCTTCCAGGGGTCTGGCTACACCTTC.

This chain uses TRBV4-1 with TRBJ2-7; TRBD2 agrees at 10 bases. The V gene's germline CDR1 is MGHRA and CDR2 YSYEKL. This CDR3 spans 17 amino acids. With 1 base clipped from V and 2 bases from J, the junction kept 8 bases outside the gene matches. CDR3 protein: CASSQGLAGGLTYEQYF. The CDR3 DNA reads as TGCGCCAGCAGCCAAGGACTAGCGGGCGGACTCACCTACGAGCAGTACTTC.

This clone was observed a single time. The J gene is TRBJ1-4, the V gene TRBV4-2; D is perhaps TRBD1 (5 bases). The CDR3 is 17 amino acids. Trimming took off 1 base at V and 2 bases at J, with 14 bases between the two ends. Germline V gene lookup returns CDR1 LGHNA and CDR2 YNFKEQ. In DNA form, the CDR3 reads TGTGCCAGCAGCCAAGTGGGGGGTGGAGGGACTAATGAAAAACTGTTTTTT. Its translation: CASSQVGGGGTNEKLFF.

The rearrangement uses TRBV7-6 and TRBJ2-2; TRBD1 aligns across 7 bases. Looked up from germline, CDR1 is SGHVS and CDR2 is FNYEAQ. Trimming cost V 5 bases and J 9 bases; bases outside gene matches: 12. The CDR3 spans 15 residues. This CDR3 reads CASSPTGTVRRELFF. The CDR3 DNA reads as TGTGCCAGCAGCCCGACAGGGACGGTCCGAAGGGAGCTGTTTTTT.

The chain links TRBV6-5 to TRBJ1-2; D is unclear. The germline gives CDR1 MNHEY, CDR2 SVGAGI. Deletions cut 6 bases from V and 5 bases from J, with 13 bases between. The CDR3 length is 13 residues. CDR3: CASRRTVPYGYTF. The CDR3 DNA reads TGTGCCAGCAGACGGACTGTTCCGTATGGCTACACCTTC.

CDR3 in DNA: TGTGCCAGCAGCTTCCTAGCGGGGGGCTACCAAGAGACCCAGTACTTC. This encodes CASSFLAGGYQETQYF. The chain links TRBV7-9 to TRBJ2-5; 11 bases are shared with TRBD2. The J segment lost 0 bases and the V segment lost 3 bases, leaving 3 bases of the junction unmatched. In germline, CDR1 is SEHNR, CDR2 FQNEAQ (reference sequence). This CDR3 has 16 residues.

This sequence joins TRBV28 and TRBJ1-1, with a tentative D call TRBD1 (5 bases). There are 13 residues in the CDR3. With 6 bases removed from V and 1 base from J, the gap between germline ends came to 9 bases. Germline V gene lookup returns CDR1 MDHEN and CDR2 SYDVKM. The CDR3 region is CASRPQGNTEAFF. The CDR3 nucleotides are TGTGCCAGCAGGCCCCAGGGGAACACTGAAGCTTTCTTT. Using reference TRBV28 and TRBJ1-1 for the parts outside the CDR3, the full variable domain is DVKVTQSSRYLVKRTGEKVFLECVQDMDHENMFWYRQDPGLGLRLIYFSYDVKMKEKGDIPEGYSVSREKKERFSLILESASTNQTSMYLCASRPQGNTEAFFGQGTRLTVV.

The V and J genes are TRBV6-1 and TRBJ2-5; TRBD1 agrees at 10 bases. CDR1 MNHNS and CDR2 SASEGT come from the germline V gene. Trimming removed 3 bases from V and 4 bases from J; junction bases left unmatched: 5. This CDR3 is built from 15 residues. This CDR3 is CASSEGQGWRETQYF. In DNA, the CDR3 is TGTGCCAGCAGTGAGGGACAGGGGTGGAGAGAGACCCAGTACTTC.

The chain uses TRBV11-3 and TRBJ2-3; 15 positions match TRBD2. The CDR3 has 17 residues. Germline CDR1 is SGHNT and CDR2 is YENEEA. The V and J ends lost 4 bases and 0 bases, in that order; junction bases with no gene match: 2. DNA for the CDR3: TGTGCCAGCAGCTCCGGGACTAGCGGGGGGAGCACAGATACGCAGTATTTT. This codes for CASSSGTSGGSTDTQYF. The entire variable domain, with the rest obtained from reference TRBV11-3 and TRBJ2-3, is as follows: EAGVVQSPRYKIIEKKQPVAFWCNPISGHNTLYWYLQNLGQGPELLIRYENEEAVDDSQLPKDRFSAERLKGVDSTLKIQPAELGDSAVYLCASSSGTSGGSTDTQYFGPGTRLTVL.

The rearrangement joins TRBV7-3 to TRBJ1-2; D is perhaps TRBD1 (6 bases). The germline CDR1 and CDR2 sequences are SGHTA and FQGTGA. The CDR3 has 13 amino acids. V was trimmed by 5 bases and J by 5 bases, leaving 12 bases between them. The CDR3, as DNA: TGTGCCAGCAGCGATGGACAGAAGTATGGCTACACCTTC. Translation: CASSDGQKYGYTF.

This clone was detected only a few times. V and J are TRBV7-9 and TRBJ2-7, with no clear D. Germline values: CDR1 SEHNR, CDR2 FQNEAQ (reference sequence). The CDR3 runs to 14 residues. Trimming pared 0 bases from V and 3 bases from J, leaving 9 bases between. In nucleotides, the CDR3 is TGTGCCAGCAGCTTAGCGGTGGCTAGCTACGAGCAGTACTTC. As protein: CASSLAVASYEQYF.

The chain has TRBV5-1 and TRBJ1-4; no clear D. Trimming stripped 0 bases from V and 5 bases from J, with 14 bases between. This CDR3 comprises 16 residues. CDR1 is SGHRS and CDR2 is YFSETQ in the germline V gene. The CDR3 protein is CASSLGPRDRNEKLFF. DNA for the CDR3: TGCGCCAGCAGCTTGGGACCCCGGGATAGAAATGAAAAACTGTTTTTT.

As concerns this clone: Other DNA sequences within the sample encode an identical CDR3. The V gene is TRBV5-1, the J gene TRBJ1-5; D possibly corresponds to TRBD1 (6 bases). CDR1 and CDR2 from the germline V gene are SGHRS and YFSETQ. The CDR3 sequence is 13 residues long. V gave up 4 bases and J gave up 4 bases, with 9 bases separating them. The CDR3 is CASSPDSNQPQHF. The CDR3 DNA follows: TGCGCCAGCAGCCCGGACAGTAATCAGCCCCAGCATTTT.

This sequence joins TRBV10-1 and TRBJ1-1; 8 nucleotides agree with TRBD1. With 2 bases clipped from V and 14 bases from J, the junction kept 13 bases outside the gene matches. CDR1 is WNHNN and CDR2 is SYGVQD in the germline V gene (reference sequence). The length of the CDR3 is 14 residues. The CDR3 DNA reads as TGCGCCAGCAGTGAGAGTAGGGGGACAGGCGGTTTCTTCTTT. This sequence encodes CASSESRGTGGFFF.

CDR3 residues: CASSRHPDGYTF. The CDR3, as DNA: TGTGCCAGCAGCCGACATCCTGATGGCTACACCTTC. The V and J genes are TRBV28 and TRBJ1-2; D remains ambiguous. From germline, CDR1 is MDHEN and CDR2 SYDVKM. This CDR3 spans 12 amino acids. V gave up 6 bases and J gave up 6 bases, with 11 bases separating them.

This sequence joins TRBV19 and TRBJ1-1, with 8 bases aligning to TRBD1. The germline V gene has CDR1 LNHDA and CDR2 SQIVND (reference sequence). The trim removed 9 bases at V and 4 bases at J, leaving 7 bases unmatched. This CDR3 spans 13 amino acids. CDR3 protein: CASADRVVTEAFF. The CDR3 region has the DNA TGTGCCAGCGCGGACAGGGTGGTCACTGAAGCTTTCTTT.

The chain links TRBV7-8 to TRBJ2-5; tentative D call: TRBD1 (6 bases). The CDR3 runs 13 residues. V lost 3 bases and J 2 bases, leaving 7 bases between the germline ends. Germline CDR1 reads SGHVS; CDR2 reads FQNEAQ. CDR3 coding DNA: TGTGCCAGCAGCTTCGGACAGCAAGAGACCCAGTACTTC. It translates to CASSFGQQETQYF.

The chain joins TRBV15 to TRBJ2-3; 11 bases agree with TRBD2. Germline CDR1 and CDR2: LNHNV and YYDKDF (reference sequence). With V trimmed by 5 bases and J by 0 bases, 7 bases remained unmatched. CDR3 length: 17 amino acids. The CDR3 coding sequence is TGTGCCACCAGCCTACCGAGGACTAGCGGGAGCACAGATACGCAGTATTTT. This codes for CATSLPRTSGSTDTQYF.

V gene TRBV3-1 (or the pseudogene TRBV3-2) combines with J gene TRBJ2-7; D is possibly TRBD2 (5 bases). The CDR3 is 13 residues long. Germline V gene lookup returns CDR1 LGHDT and CDR2 YNNKEL (reference sequence). V was pared by 1 base and J by 5 bases, with 9 bases between. CDR3: CASSQGWENEQYF. The CDR3 DNA is TGTGCCAGCAGCCAAGGATGGGAGAACGAGCAGTACTTC.

The chain combines TRBV5-1 with TRBJ2-2; tentative D call: TRBD2 (6 bases). CDR1 is SGHRS and CDR2 is YFSETQ in the germline V gene. The CDR3 contains 13 residues. Trimming stripped 4 bases from V and 3 bases from J, with 7 bases between. CDR3 DNA: TGCGCCAGCAGCCCGGGGGACACCGGGGAGCTGTTTTTT. Amino acid sequence: CASSPGDTGELFF.

The chain recombines TRBV6-2 or TRBV6-3 with TRBJ2-1; 10 bases are a match to TRBD2. This CDR3 region has 21 residues. CDR1 is MNHEY and CDR2 is SVGEGT in the germline V gene. J gave up 8 bases and V 2 bases, and 24 bases lay outside the gene matches. This CDR3 reads CASSYHPLAGEARWVLDEQFF. The CDR3, as DNA: TGTGCCAGCAGTTACCATCCCCTAGCGGGGGAAGCTCGATGGGTTTTGGATGAGCAGTTCTTC.

A remark on this clone: Germline and junction disagree at one end, which may indicate a read error. The chain uses TRBV6-5 and TRBJ2-1, with D tentatively TRBD1 (6 bases). Germline-derived CDR1 and CDR2 are MNHEY and SVGAGI. The CDR3 spans 12 residues. The CDR3 bases are TGTGCCAGCAGTTACTCGAAGCAGGGGTGGATCTTC. Encoded protein: CASSYSKQGWIF.

The rearrangement uses TRBV9 and TRBJ2-3; 10 bases are a match to TRBD1. CDR1 and CDR2 (germline): SGDLS, YYNGEE. This CDR3 comprises 16 residues. Losses at the gene ends were 3 bases for V and 4 bases for J; bases not matched to a gene: 8. DNA for the CDR3: TGTGCCAGCAGCGCCACCGGGACAGGGGCGCCAGATACGCAGTATTTT. This gives the protein CASSATGTGAPDTQYF. Variable domain in full (rest from reference TRBV9 and TRBJ2-3): DSGVTQTPKHLITATGQRVTLRCSPRSGDLSVYWYQQSLDQGLQFLIQYYNGEERAKGNILERFSAQQFPDLHSELNLSSLELGDSALYFCASSATGTGAPDTQYFGPGTRLTVL.

The rearrangement joins TRBV5-6 to TRBJ2-7; tentatively, D is TRBD2 (7 bases). V was trimmed by 2 bases and J by 5 bases, leaving 14 bases between them. CDR1 and CDR2 (germline): SGHDT, YYEEEE. The CDR3 has 14 amino acids. CDR3 amino acids: CASSFRGGSNEQYF. Here the CDR3 DNA reads TGTGCCAGCAGCTTCAGGGGAGGGTCGAACGAGCAGTACTTC.